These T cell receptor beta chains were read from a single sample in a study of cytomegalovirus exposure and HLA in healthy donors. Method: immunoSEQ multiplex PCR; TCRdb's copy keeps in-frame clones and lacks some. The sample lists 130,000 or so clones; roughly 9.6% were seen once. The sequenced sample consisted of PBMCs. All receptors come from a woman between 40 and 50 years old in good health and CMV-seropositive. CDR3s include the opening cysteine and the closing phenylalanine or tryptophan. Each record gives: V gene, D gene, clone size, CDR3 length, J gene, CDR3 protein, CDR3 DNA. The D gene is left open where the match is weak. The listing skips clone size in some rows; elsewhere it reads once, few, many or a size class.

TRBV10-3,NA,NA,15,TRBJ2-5,CAISDRGRLQETQYF,TGTGCCATCAGTGATAGGGGCCGACTCCAAGAGACCCAGTACTTC
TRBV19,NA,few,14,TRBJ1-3,CASSISGAGNTIYF,TGTGCCAGTAGTATTTCAGGGGCTGGAAACACCATATATTTT
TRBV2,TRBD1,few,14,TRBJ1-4,CASNWGQSNEKLFF,TGTGCCAGCAATTGGGGACAGTCAAATGAAAAACTGTTTTTT
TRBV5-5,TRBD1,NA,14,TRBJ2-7,CASSLGQGAYEQYF,TGTGCCAGCAGCTTAGGGCAGGGGGCCTACGAGCAGTACTTC
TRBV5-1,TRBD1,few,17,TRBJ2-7,CASSLDYTGTGTYEQYF,TGCGCCAGCAGCTTGGATTACACCGGGACAGGGACCTACGAGCAGTACTTC
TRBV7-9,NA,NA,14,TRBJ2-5,CASSLEWGAVTQYF,TGTGCCAGCAGCTTAGAATGGGGAGCGGTGACCCAGTACTTC
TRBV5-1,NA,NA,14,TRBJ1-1,CASSLTPGDTEAFF,TGCGCCAGCAGCTTGACTCCAGGGGACACTGAAGCTTTCTTT
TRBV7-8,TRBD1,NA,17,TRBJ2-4,CASSFQPPTGTKNIQYF,TGTGCCAGCAGCTTCCAACCTCCGACAGGGACCAAAAACATTCAGTACTTC
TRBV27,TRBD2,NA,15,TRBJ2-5,CASSSIAGGEETQYF,TGTGCCAGCAGTTCAATAGCGGGGGGGGAAGAGACCCAGTACTTC
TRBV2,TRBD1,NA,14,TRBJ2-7,CASSEVGTVYEQYF,TGTGCCAGCAGTGAAGTGGGGACAGTCTACGAGCAGTACTTC